The 18 T cell receptor beta chains listed next were all sequenced from one sample in a study of cytomegalovirus exposure and HLA in healthy donors. PCR involved 60 Vbeta and 13 Jbeta primers. The protocol was immunoSEQ multiplex PCR, while the TCRdb copy is restricted to in-frame clones and leaves out a portion. The sample includes about 190,000 clones, under 80% of them seen just once. The sequencing input was PBMCs. The source is a man aged 30 to 39 in good health and CMV-seropositive.

The chain uses TRBV7-9 and TRBJ1-4, with D possibly being TRBD1 (6 bases). V shed 5 bases and J shed 5 bases, with 12 bases lying between them. CDR1 SEHNR and CDR2 FQNEAQ come from the germline V gene (reference sequence). The CDR3 extends over 14 amino acids. The CDR3 protein is CASSQTGINEKLFF. The CDR3 nucleotides read TGTGCCAGCAGCCAGACAGGAATCAATGAAAAACTGTTTTTT.

The rearrangement links TRBV5-5 to TRBJ1-4, with D tentatively TRBD1 (6 bases). In germline, CDR1 is SGHKS, CDR2 YYEKEE (reference sequence). Trimming pared 4 bases from V and 5 bases from J, leaving 18 bases between. CDR3 length: 16 amino acids. The CDR3 DNA reads TGTGCCAGCAGCCTGAGACAGGTCCCGGCCAATGAAAAACTGTTTTTT. Translating it yields CASSLRQVPANEKLFF. The full variable domain, in which reference TRBV5-5 and TRBJ1-4 provide the parts outside the CDR3, is DAGVTQSPTHLIKTRGQQVTLRCSPISGHKSVSWYQQVLGQGPQFIFQYYEKEERGRGNFPDRFSARQFPNYSSELNVNALLLGDSALYLCASSLRQVPANEKLFFGSGTQLSVL.

This chain connects TRBV7-2 to TRBJ2-5, with TRBD2 matching 9 bases. The better agreement between TRBJ2-7 and the DNA end casts doubt on the J call. This CDR3 contains 14 residues. Per the germline V gene, CDR1 is SGHTA and CDR2 is FQGNSA. The CDR3 is CASSVSGRNYEQYF. CDR3 coding DNA: TGTGCCAGCAGCGTTAGCGGGAGAAACTACGAGCAGTACTTC.

The CDR3 sequence is CASSQQGSYEQYF. The CDR3 nucleotides read TGCGCCAGCAGCCAACAGGGGTCCTACGAGCAGTACTTC. The J gene is TRBJ2-7, the V gene TRBV4-3; D may be TRBD1 (6 bases). The germline CDR1 and CDR2 sequences are LGHNA and YSLEER. The CDR3 runs 13 residues. With 2 bases removed from V and 1 base from J, the gap between germline ends came to 6 bases.

The gene calls are TRBV4-3 and TRBJ1-5, with D possibly TRBD1 on 5 matching bases. The V gene lost 0 bases and the J gene lost 2 bases, with 11 bases spanning the gap. The CDR3 runs 16 residues. The germline V gene has CDR1 LGHNA and CDR2 YSLEER. The CDR3 sequence: CASSQDLARGNQPQHF. DNA for the CDR3: TGCGCCAGCAGCCAAGATTTGGCCAGGGGCAATCAGCCCCAGCATTTT.

CDR3 protein: CASSPQMNTEAFF. The CDR3 nucleotides read TGTGCCAGCAGTCCACAGATGAACACTGAAGCTTTCTTT. This chain connects TRBV6-5 to TRBJ1-1; D call uncertain. V was clipped by 5 bases and J by 0 bases, with 7 bases between them. The CDR3 is 13 residues long. Germline lookup yields CDR1 MNHEY and CDR2 SVGAGI.

The gene calls are TRBV30 and TRBJ1-5, with no clear D. CDR3 length equals 16 residues. The V and J ends lost 0 bases and 3 bases respectively, with 15 bases between them. Per germline, CDR1 GTSNPN and CDR2 SVGIG (reference sequence). The CDR3: CAWSVRGRGNNQPQHF. CDR3 DNA sequence: TGTGCCTGGAGTGTACGGGGTAGAGGTAACAATCAGCCCCAGCATTTT.

The rearrangement joins TRBV9 to TRBJ1-2; TRBD1 agrees at 8 bases. Germline lookup yields CDR1 SGDLS and CDR2 YYNGEE. V shed 0 bases and J 4 bases; nucleotides not matched to a gene: 2. The CDR3 sequence is 14 residues long. The CDR3 coding sequence is TGTGCCAGCAGCGTAGACGACAGGGGCTATGGCTACACCTTC. Its protein product is CASSVDDRGYGYTF.

J is TRBJ1-5 and V is TRBV7-8; D not certain. CDR1 SGHVS and CDR2 FQNEAQ come from the germline V gene. There are 17 residues in the CDR3. Trimming removed 5 bases at V and 0 bases at J, with 17 bases between. CDR3 in amino acids: CASSPRIGDNSNQPQHF. For the CDR3, the DNA is TGTGCCAGCAGCCCCCGTATCGGGGATAATAGCAATCAGCCCCAGCATTTT. Full variable domain (outside the CDR3, taken from reference TRBV7-8 and TRBJ1-5): GAGVSQSPRYKVAKRGQDVALRCDPISGHVSLFWYQQALGQGPEFLTYFQNEAQLDKSGLPSDRFFAERPEGSVSTLKIQRTQQEDSAVYLCASSPRIGDNSNQPQHFGDGTRLSIL.

This clone was observed a single time. The chain is built from TRBV29-1 and TRBJ1-1, with 8 bases matching TRBD1. Looked up from germline, CDR1 is SQVTM and CDR2 is ANQGSEA. This CDR3 comprises 14 residues. The trim removed 5 bases at V and 1 base at J, leaving 6 bases unmatched. In DNA, the CDR3 is TGCAGCGTTAACCACCAGGGGGCGAACACTGAAGCTTTCTTT. Its protein product is CSVNHQGANTEAFF.

The chain has TRBV7-6 and TRBJ1-2; the D gene is possibly TRBD1 (6 bases). The CDR3 has 13 residues. The V gene's germline CDR1 is SGHVS and CDR2 FNYEAQ. V was clipped by 5 bases and J by 2 bases, with 9 bases between them. This CDR3 is CASSRDTNYGYTF. CDR3 sequence (DNA): TGTGCCAGCAGCCGGGACACAAACTATGGCTACACCTTC. The full variable domain, completed using reference TRBV7-6 and TRBJ1-2, is GAGVSQSPRYKVTKRGQDVALRCDPISGHVSLYWYRQALGQGPEFLTYFNYEAQQDKSGLPNDRFSAERPEGSISTLTIQRTEQRDSAMYRCASSRDTNYGYTFGSGTRLTVV.

This chain's CDR3 is CASSKPRATDTQYF. DNA for the CDR3: TGTGCCAGCAGCAAGCCCAGGGCCACAGATACGCAGTATTTT. The chain joins TRBV21-1 to TRBJ2-3; TRBD1 is the table's D call, not checked against the DNA. TRBV21-1 is designated a pseudogene. This CDR3 spans 14 amino acids.

This clone was detected a few times. V is TRBV4-1 and J is TRBJ2-3, with D possibly matching TRBD2 (6 bases). CDR1 is MGHRA, CDR2 YSYEKL, per germline. CDR3 length equals 18 residues. Trimming took off 1 base at V and 0 bases at J, with 17 bases between the two ends. CDR3 sequence: CASSQGDGTGTSTDTQYF. The CDR3 nucleotides read TGCGCCAGCAGCCAAGGCGACGGGACTGGGACTAGCACAGATACGCAGTATTTT.

The chain has TRBV29-1 and TRBJ2-7; perhaps TRBD2 as D (7 bases). The CDR3 extends over 14 amino acids. Germline lookup yields CDR1 SQVTM and CDR2 ANQGSEA. The V and J ends lost 3 bases and 6 bases respectively, with 18 bases between them. The CDR3 loop reads CSVEGGADFSEQYF. CDR3 nucleotide sequence: TGCAGCGTTGAGGGGGGGGCAGACTTTAGCGAGCAGTACTTC.

This clone was seen a single time. The same CDR3 is also encoded by other DNA sequences in this sample. V and J are TRBV27 and TRBJ2-5; TRBD2 aligns across 7 bases. The J call is in doubt because the DNA end fits TRBJ2-7 better. CDR1 MNHEY and CDR2 SMNVEV come from the germline V gene (reference sequence). The CDR3 has 14 amino acids. CDR3 bases: TGTGCCAGCAGTTTGGGCGGGAGCTCCTACGAGCAGTACTTC. Its protein is CASSLGGSSYEQYF.

This sequence joins TRBV4-3 and TRBJ2-7, with TRBD2 matching over 8 bases. The CDR3 covers 15 residues. After removal of 1 base from V and 3 bases from J, the junction contained 5 bases not matched to a gene. The germline gives CDR1 LGHNA, CDR2 YSLEER. The CDR3 nucleotides read TGCGCCAGCAGCCAAGCGCGTCTAGCGGGCTACGAGCAGTACTTC. It specifies CASSQARLAGYEQYF.

This rearrangement joins TRBV29-1 to TRBJ1-1; possibly TRBD1 for D (6 bases). V was clipped by 6 bases and J by 0 bases, with 11 bases between them. The CDR3 consists of 13 residues. Germline CDR1 is SQVTM and CDR2 is ANQGSEA. CDR3 amino acids: CSVQGRMNTEAFF. The DNA of the CDR3 is TGCAGCGTACAGGGTAGGATGAACACTGAAGCTTTCTTT. Full variable domain (outside the CDR3, taken from reference TRBV29-1 and TRBJ1-1): SAVISQKPSRDICQRGTSLTIQCQVDSQVTMMFWYRQQPGQSLTLIATANQGSEATYESGFVIDKFPISRPNLTFSTLTVSNMSPEDSSIYLCSVQGRMNTEAFFGQGTRLTVV.

The chain joins TRBV28 to TRBJ1-5; 11 bases agree with TRBD1. The germline V gene has CDR1 MDHEN and CDR2 SYDVKM. V shed 7 bases and J 7 bases; nucleotides not matched to a gene: 6. This CDR3 contains 14 residues. The CDR3 is CASTAGQGAQPQHF. CDR3 nucleotide sequence: TGTGCCAGCACCGCCGGACAGGGGGCACAGCCCCAGCATTTT. Supplemented by reference TRBV28 and TRBJ1-5, the full variable domain reads DVKVTQSSRYLVKRTGEKVFLECVQDMDHENMFWYRQDPGLGLRLIYFSYDVKMKEKGDIPEGYSVSREKKERFSLILESASTNQTSMYLCASTAGQGAQPQHFGDGTRLSIL.